These T cell receptor beta chains were read from a single sample in a study of Ad26.COV2.S vaccination and SARS-CoV-2 variants. Assay: immunoSEQ multiplex PCR; the TCRdb copy retains only in-frame clones and omits some. The table includes about 350,000 clones, about 88% detected once. Here the sequenced sample was peripheral blood, taken in a trial of Ad26.COV2.S vaccine versus placebo. These receptors were collected from a person aged 18 to 65 who received the Ad26.COV2.S COVID-19 vaccine or a placebo. Both conserved end residues are part of each CDR3.

v_gene: TRBV6-1; j_gene: TRBJ1-1; CDR3aa: CASSEWGRVNTEAFF
v_gene: TRBV18; j_gene: TRBJ2-1; CDR3aa: CASSHRESSYNEQFF
v_gene: TRBV9; j_gene: TRBJ2-1; CDR3aa: CASSVALAGGSSYNEQFF
v_gene: TRBV5-4; j_gene: TRBJ2-5; CDR3aa: CASSFEAGTQETQYF
v_gene: TRBV5-1; j_gene: TRBJ2-7; CDR3aa: CASGSQPSSYEQYF
v_gene: TRBV15; j_gene: TRBJ2-1; CDR3aa: CATSGQQGVNEQFF
v_gene: TRBV7-3; j_gene: TRBJ2-3; CDR3aa: CASSRREVAGGADTQYF
v_gene: TRBV27; j_gene: TRBJ2-7; CDR3aa: CASSLSSLSFDRTSYEQYF
v_gene: TRBV4-3; j_gene: TRBJ1-2; CDR3aa: CASSQDLERYYGYTF
v_gene: TRBV19; j_gene: TRBJ1-1; CDR3aa: CASSTPRDVRGEAFF
v_gene: TRBV18; j_gene: TRBJ2-7; CDR3aa: CASSPRTSGRLDEQYF
v_gene: TRBV9; j_gene: TRBJ1-5; CDR3aa: CASSVGDRGVWPQHF
v_gene: TRBV10-3; j_gene: TRBJ1-3; CDR3aa: CAIREPTGLISGNTIYF
v_gene: TRBV9; j_gene: TRBJ1-2; CDR3aa: CASSKTGHYGYTF
v_gene: TRBV7-2; j_gene: TRBJ2-4; CDR3aa: CASSLDRGVKNIQYF
v_gene: TRBV14; j_gene: TRBJ2-5; CDR3aa: CASSPIGVGGETQYF
v_gene: TRBV11-3; j_gene: TRBJ2-2; CDR3aa: CASSRTGGLVTGELFF
v_gene: TRBV27; j_gene: TRBJ1-5; CDR3aa: CASTPGGSHNQPQHF
v_gene: TRBV9; j_gene: TRBJ1-3; CDR3aa: CASGTEGNTIYF
v_gene: TRBV9; j_gene: TRBJ2-7; CDR3aa: CASSATGGAYEQYF
v_gene: TRBV7-9; j_gene: TRBJ1-1; CDR3aa: CASSYSPLGTEAFF
v_gene: TRBV7-9; j_gene: TRBJ2-3; CDR3aa: CASSLEGTQYF
v_gene: TRBV11-2; j_gene: TRBJ2-3; CDR3aa: CASSATDTQYF
v_gene: TRBV7-2; j_gene: TRBJ1-5; CDR3aa: CASSLVYQGYNQPQHF
v_gene: TRBV7-2; j_gene: TRBJ1-5; CDR3aa: CASSLRGNQPQHF
v_gene: TRBV3-1/TRBV3-2; j_gene: TRBJ2-3; CDR3aa: CASSQERGLIRSTDTQYF
v_gene: TRBV6-4; j_gene: TRBJ2-2; CDR3aa: CASSEGQTGELFF
v_gene: TRBV28; j_gene: TRBJ1-5; CDR3aa: CASSLGQAGSQPQHF
v_gene: TRBV20-1; j_gene: TRBJ2-7; CDR3aa: CSASRWAGSRYEQYF
v_gene: TRBV9; j_gene: TRBJ1-1; CDR3aa: CASSASVSREAFF
v_gene: TRBV11-3; j_gene: TRBJ2-2; CDR3aa: CASSPGQYTGELFF
v_gene: TRBV11-3; j_gene: TRBJ2-3; CDR3aa: CASSPGTGVADTQYF
v_gene: TRBV5-6; j_gene: TRBJ2-1; CDR3aa: CASSANYNEQFF
v_gene: TRBV28; j_gene: TRBJ2-7; CDR3aa: CASSLELAGVRPFYEQYF
v_gene: TRBV7-3; j_gene: TRBJ2-1; CDR3aa: CASSTRTGHDEQFF
v_gene: TRBV18; j_gene: TRBJ2-7; CDR3aa: CASSPGGNEQYF
v_gene: TRBV7-3; j_gene: TRBJ2-1; CDR3aa: CASSLSGGDEQFF
v_gene: TRBV7-9; j_gene: TRBJ1-1; CDR3aa: CASSSPPSGGTEAFF
v_gene: TRBV27; j_gene: TRBJ2-7; CDR3aa: CASSLSPASDYEQYF
v_gene: TRBV5-6; j_gene: TRBJ2-7; CDR3aa: CASSPTSGRTYEQYF
v_gene: TRBV7-3; j_gene: TRBJ2-7; CDR3aa: CASSSGPESYEQYF
v_gene: TRBV7-8; j_gene: TRBJ1-5; CDR3aa: CASSLGASNQPQHF
v_gene: TRBV9; j_gene: TRBJ2-1; CDR3aa: CASSPVSGAGLNEQFF
v_gene: TRBV18; j_gene: TRBJ2-7; CDR3aa: CASSLFGGSAGDSYEQYF